This passage covers 10 T cell receptor beta chains from one sample sequenced in a study of CD8 T cells in ankylosing spondylitis. TCRdb reprocessed the 5' RACE reads via MiXCR and lists one record per CDR3 protein. The sample consists of about 310,000 distinct CDR3 sequences, around 21% of them appearing once. Sequencing was performed on blood, either unsorted or a sorted T cell fraction (not recorded which). Source of these receptors: a female donor with ankylosing spondylitis or in good health (not recorded which).

This clonotype was recorded a few times. The chain recombines TRBV28 with TRBJ2-7; possible D gene TRBD1, 7 bases. Germline V gene data show CDR1 as MDHEN and CDR2 as SYDVKM. V was cut by 7 bases and J by 7 bases, with 11 bases left in between. This CDR3 is built from 11 residues. The CDR3 DNA is TGTGCCAGCATGGCGGGACAGGAGCAGTACTTC. Translation gives CASMAGQEQYF.

This clonotype turned up a few times. The chain joins TRBV18 to TRBJ1-1; 8 bases fit TRBD1. Germline CDR1 reads KGHSH; CDR2 reads LQKENI. This CDR3 comprises 16 residues. V was pared by 3 bases and J by 2 bases, with 8 bases of the junction left unmatched. The CDR3 DNA is TGTGCCAGCTCACCGAAGAGGACAGGGCCAAACACTGAAGCTTTCTTT. Translating it yields CASSPKRTGPNTEAFF. Together with reference TRBV18 and TRBJ1-1, the CDR3 gives the full variable domain: NAGVMQNPRHLVRRRGQEARLRCSPMKGHSHVYWYRQLPEEGLKFMVYLQKENIIDESGMPKERFSAEFPKEGPSILRIQQVVRGDSAAYFCASSPKRTGPNTEAFFGQGTRLTVV.

The chain links TRBV19 to TRBJ1-1, with D possibly matching TRBD1 (5 bases). CDR1 LNHDA and CDR2 SQIVND come from the germline V gene (reference sequence). V was clipped by 5 bases and J by 5 bases, with 12 bases between them. CDR3 length equals 13 residues. The CDR3 nucleotides are TGTGCCAGTAGTCGGTCAGGGAGTACTGAAGCTTTCTTT. This sequence encodes CASSRSGSTEAFF.

V usage is TRBV7-8 and J usage is TRBJ2-5; 8 nucleotides match TRBD2. V shed 2 bases, J shed 5 bases, and the junction held 10 bases outside the gene matches. The germline V gene has CDR1 SGHVS and CDR2 FQNEAQ. The CDR3 is 16 amino acids. CDR3 DNA: TGTGCCAGCAGCTTACGGGGCGGGAGGCGCCAGGAGACCCAGTACTTC. Its protein product is CASSLRGGRRQETQYF.

The chain joins TRBV30 to TRBJ2-4, with D uncertain. Germline V gives CDR1 GTSNPN, CDR2 SVGIG (reference sequence). V was trimmed by 2 bases and J by 4 bases, leaving 6 bases between them. The CDR3 is made up of 12 amino acids. The CDR3 coding sequence is TGTGCCTGGAGTCTTACTAAAAACATTCAGTACTTC. It translates to CAWSLTKNIQYF.

This clonotype was seen a handful of times. The CDR3 region has the DNA TGTGCCAGCAGCAGAGGGGGCAGGGGAACGGAGACCCAGTACTTC. Its translation: CASSRGGRGTETQYF. The chain employs TRBV5-6 and TRBJ2-5; 7 nucleotides match TRBD1. The CDR3 length is 15 residues. V was pared by 4 bases and J by 5 bases, with 11 bases of the junction left unmatched. Germline V lookup: CDR1 SGHDT, CDR2 YYEEEE.

This clonotype was found many times. The chain recombines TRBV20-1 with TRBJ2-2, with TRBD2 identical over 11 bases. V shed 1 base, J shed 8 bases, and the junction held 12 bases outside the gene matches. The germline gives CDR1 DFQATT, CDR2 SNEGSKA (reference sequence). The CDR3 covers 17 residues. CDR3 sequence (DNA): TGCAGTGCTAGAGGACTAGCGGGAACATCTCTCGAGGGGGAGCTGTTTTTT. The encoded protein is CSARGLAGTSLEGELFF.

This clonotype has just a few counts. This chain joins TRBV20-1 and TRBJ1-1; no reliable D call. The germline gives CDR1 DFQATT, CDR2 SNEGSKA (reference sequence). Trimming left V 0 bases short and J 3 bases short, with 14 bases between. CDR3 length: 15 amino acids. CDR3 residues: CSARDLRLSDTEAFF. CDR3 DNA: TGCAGTGCTAGAGATCTCCGGCTCTCCGACACTGAAGCTTTCTTT.

The rearrangement links TRBV6-5 to TRBJ2-7, with D possibly matching TRBD2 (5 bases). CDR1 MNHEY and CDR2 SVGAGI come from the germline V gene. Trimming took off 4 bases at V and 3 bases at J, with 13 bases between the two ends. This CDR3 has 14 residues. The CDR3 coding sequence is TGTGCCAGCAGTTCCATGTTAACTAGCTACGAGCAGTACTTC. This sequence encodes CASSSMLTSYEQYF.

The chain joins TRBV3-1 to TRBJ2-1; maybe TRBD2 (6 bases). The V gene's germline CDR1 is LGHDT and CDR2 YNNKEL (reference sequence). The CDR3 is made up of 18 amino acids. The V end lost 3 bases, the J end lost 6 bases, and 24 bases lay between the germline ends. This CDR3 reads CASSQGYRSGLIGNEQFF. Here the CDR3 DNA reads TGTGCCAGCAGCCAGGGATACCGTAGCGGCCTAATTGGCAATGAGCAGTTCTTC.